This T cell receptor beta chain came from a study of blood T cell repertoires in COVID-19. Study summary: Sources were T cells, B-cell-depleted T cells, or PBMCs; the material itself was cDNA or gDNA.

Donors of Cohort 3 who recovered were those that had two negative PCRs, clearance, or symptom resolution. Authors' analysis steps: Quantification of nucleated cells was approximated via reference gene primer amplification. Produced via immunoSEQ multiplex PCR; TCRdb's table is partial and in-frame only. The V and J calls and clone size are taken from that table; D and trimming were inferred from the DNA. The sample gives fewer than 400,000 clones, more than 75% of which show up once; about 9.4% is in the top ten. The length of the CDR3 is 14 residues. The V and J genes are TRBV21-1 and TRBJ1-2. TRBV21-1 is a known pseudogene. Sequenced input: PBMCs or T cells enriched from blood (not recorded which). The TCR originated in a woman between 45 and 65 years old who had recovered from COVID-19. CDR3 nucleotide sequence: TGTGCCAGCAGCAGAAGGGGACTCCCCTATGGCTACACCTTC. Its protein is CASSRRGLPYGYTF.